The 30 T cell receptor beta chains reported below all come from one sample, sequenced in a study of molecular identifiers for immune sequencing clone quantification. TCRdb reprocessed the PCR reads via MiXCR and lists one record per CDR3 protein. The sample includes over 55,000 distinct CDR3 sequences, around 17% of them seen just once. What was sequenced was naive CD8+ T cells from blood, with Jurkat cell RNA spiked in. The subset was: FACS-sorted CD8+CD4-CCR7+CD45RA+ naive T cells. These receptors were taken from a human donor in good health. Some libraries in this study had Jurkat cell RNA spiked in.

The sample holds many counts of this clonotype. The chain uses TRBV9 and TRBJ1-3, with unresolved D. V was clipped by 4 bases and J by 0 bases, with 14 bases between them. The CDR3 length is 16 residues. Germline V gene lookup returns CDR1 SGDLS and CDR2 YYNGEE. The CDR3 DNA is TGTGCCAGCAGCCCAGGCTATGTGAGCTCTGGAAACACCATATATTTT. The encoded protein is CASSPGYVSSGNTIYF.

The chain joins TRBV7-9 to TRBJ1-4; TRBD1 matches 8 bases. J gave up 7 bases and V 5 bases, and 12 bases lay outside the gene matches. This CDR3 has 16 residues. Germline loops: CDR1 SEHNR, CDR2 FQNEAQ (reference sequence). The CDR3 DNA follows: TGTGCCAGCAGCCCTACCGAGGACAGGGAGAGTGAAAAACTGTTTTTT. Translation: CASSPTEDRESEKLFF.

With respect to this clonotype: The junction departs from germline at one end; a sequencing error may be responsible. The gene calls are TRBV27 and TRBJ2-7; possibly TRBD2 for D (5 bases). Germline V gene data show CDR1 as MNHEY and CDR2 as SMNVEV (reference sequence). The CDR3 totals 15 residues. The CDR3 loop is CASSLEFAGLEERYF. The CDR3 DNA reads TGTGCCAGCAGTTTAGAGTTTGCGGGCTTGGAGGAGCGGTACTTC.

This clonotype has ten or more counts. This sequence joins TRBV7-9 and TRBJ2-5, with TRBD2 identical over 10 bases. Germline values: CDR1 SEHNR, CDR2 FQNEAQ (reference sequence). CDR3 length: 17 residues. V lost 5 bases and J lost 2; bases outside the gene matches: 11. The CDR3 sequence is CASSRKTSGPLQETQYF. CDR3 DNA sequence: TGTGCCAGCAGCCGGAAGACTAGCGGGCCCTTGCAAGAGACCCAGTACTTC.

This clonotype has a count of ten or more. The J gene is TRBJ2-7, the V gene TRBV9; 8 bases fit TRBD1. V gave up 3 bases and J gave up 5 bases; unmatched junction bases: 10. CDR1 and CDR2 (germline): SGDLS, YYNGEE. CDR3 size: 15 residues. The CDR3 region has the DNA TGTGCCAGCAGCGCGGAAGGACAGGGTTTCCACGAGCAGTACTTC. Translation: CASSAEGQGFHEQYF.

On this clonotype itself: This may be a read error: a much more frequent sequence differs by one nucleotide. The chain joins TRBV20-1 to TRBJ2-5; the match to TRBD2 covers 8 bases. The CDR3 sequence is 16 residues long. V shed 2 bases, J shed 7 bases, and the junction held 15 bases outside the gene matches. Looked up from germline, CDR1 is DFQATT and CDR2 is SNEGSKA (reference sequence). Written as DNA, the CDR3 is TGCAGTGCTAGATCCCACCTTAGCGGGGTGGGAGGGACCCAGTACTTC. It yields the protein CSARSHLSGVGGTQYF.

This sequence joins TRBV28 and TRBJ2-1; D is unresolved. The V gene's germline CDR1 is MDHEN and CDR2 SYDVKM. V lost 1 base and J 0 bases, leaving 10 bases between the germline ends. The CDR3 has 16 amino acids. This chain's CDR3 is CASSLYRFSSYNEQFF. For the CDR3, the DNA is TGTGCCAGCAGTTTATACCGCTTTTCCTCCTACAATGAGCAGTTCTTC.

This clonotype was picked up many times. The CDR3, as DNA: TGCAGCGTTTTCACGGGCACCGGGGAGCTGTTTTTT. Translated, it gives CSVFTGTGELFF. The chain recombines TRBV29-1 with TRBJ2-2; D is unresolved. The CDR3 sequence is 12 residues long. The germline V and J ends were trimmed by 5 bases and 4 bases, with 8 bases remaining between them. Germline CDR1 reads SQVTM; CDR2 reads ANQGSEA.

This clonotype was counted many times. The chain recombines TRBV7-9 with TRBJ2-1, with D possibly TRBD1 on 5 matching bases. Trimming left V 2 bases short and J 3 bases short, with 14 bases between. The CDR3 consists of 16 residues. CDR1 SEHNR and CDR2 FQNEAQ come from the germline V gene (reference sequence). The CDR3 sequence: CASSLRVRGLYNEQFF. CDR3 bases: TGTGCCAGCAGCTTAAGGGTAAGGGGCCTCTACAATGAGCAGTTCTTC.

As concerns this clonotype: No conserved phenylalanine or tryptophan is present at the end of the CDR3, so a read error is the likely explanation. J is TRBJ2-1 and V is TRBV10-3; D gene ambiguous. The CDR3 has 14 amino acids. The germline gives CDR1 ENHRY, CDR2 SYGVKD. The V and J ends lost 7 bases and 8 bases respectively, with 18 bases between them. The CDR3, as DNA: TGTGCCATCACTCCGGCGAGAGACGCCCATGAGCAGTTCTCC. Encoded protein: CAITPARDAHEQFS.

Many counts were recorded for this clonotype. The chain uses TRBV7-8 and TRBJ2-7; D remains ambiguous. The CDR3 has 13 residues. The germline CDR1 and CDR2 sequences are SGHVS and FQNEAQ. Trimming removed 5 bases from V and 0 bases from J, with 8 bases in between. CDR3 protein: CASSQASSYEQYF. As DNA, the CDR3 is TGTGCCAGCAGCCAAGCTAGCTCCTACGAGCAGTACTTC.

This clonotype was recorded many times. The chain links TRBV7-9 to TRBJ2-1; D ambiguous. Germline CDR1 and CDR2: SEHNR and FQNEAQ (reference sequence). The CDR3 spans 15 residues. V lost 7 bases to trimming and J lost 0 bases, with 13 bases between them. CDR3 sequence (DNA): TGTGCCAGCAACCTGGTGCCGAGCTCCTACAATGAGCAGTTCTTC. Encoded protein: CASNLVPSSYNEQFF.

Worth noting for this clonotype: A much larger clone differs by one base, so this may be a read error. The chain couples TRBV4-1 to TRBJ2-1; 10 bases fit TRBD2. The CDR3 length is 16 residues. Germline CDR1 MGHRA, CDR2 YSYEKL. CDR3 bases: TGCGCCAGCAGCCAAGATCTCCTAGCGGGAGTTAATGAGCAGTCCTTC. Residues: CASSQDLLAGVNEQSF.

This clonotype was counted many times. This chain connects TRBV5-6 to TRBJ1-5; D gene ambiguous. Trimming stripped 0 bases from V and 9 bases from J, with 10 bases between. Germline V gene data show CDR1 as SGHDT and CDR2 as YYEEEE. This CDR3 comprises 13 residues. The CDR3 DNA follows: TGTGCCAGCAGCTTGGCCGGTAGTGTGCCCCAGCATTTT. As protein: CASSLAGSVPQHF.

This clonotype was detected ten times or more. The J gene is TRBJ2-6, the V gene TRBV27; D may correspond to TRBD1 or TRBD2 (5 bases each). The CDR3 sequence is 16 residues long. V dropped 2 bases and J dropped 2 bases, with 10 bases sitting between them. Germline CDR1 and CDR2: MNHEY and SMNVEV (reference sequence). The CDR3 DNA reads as TGTGCCAGCAGTTTAGTTTCGGGGCCTGGGGCCAACGTCCTGACTTTC. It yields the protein CASSLVSGPGANVLTF.

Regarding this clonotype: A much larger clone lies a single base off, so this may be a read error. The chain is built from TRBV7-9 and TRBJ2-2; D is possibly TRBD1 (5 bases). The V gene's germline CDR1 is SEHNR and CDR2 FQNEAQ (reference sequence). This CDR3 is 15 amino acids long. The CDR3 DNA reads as TGTGTCAGCAGCGTAGACAGTGTGGTCACCGGGGAGCTGTTTTTT. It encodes CVSSVDSVVTGELFF.

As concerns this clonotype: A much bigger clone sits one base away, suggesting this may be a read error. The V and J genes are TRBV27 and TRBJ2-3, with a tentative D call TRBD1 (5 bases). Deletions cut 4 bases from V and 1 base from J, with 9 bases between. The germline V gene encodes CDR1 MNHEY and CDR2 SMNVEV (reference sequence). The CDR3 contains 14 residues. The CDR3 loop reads CASSSGMGTDTQYF. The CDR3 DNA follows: TGTGCCAGCAGTTCAGGGATGGGCACAGATACGCAGTATTTT.

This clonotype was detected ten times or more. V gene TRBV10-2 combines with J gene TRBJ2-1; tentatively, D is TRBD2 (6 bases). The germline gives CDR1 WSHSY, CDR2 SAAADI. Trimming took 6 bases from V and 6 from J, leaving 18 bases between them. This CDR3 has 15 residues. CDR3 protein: CASRVSGTGSNEQFF. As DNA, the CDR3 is TGCGCCAGCAGGGTATCCGGGACTGGGTCCAATGAGCAGTTCTTC.

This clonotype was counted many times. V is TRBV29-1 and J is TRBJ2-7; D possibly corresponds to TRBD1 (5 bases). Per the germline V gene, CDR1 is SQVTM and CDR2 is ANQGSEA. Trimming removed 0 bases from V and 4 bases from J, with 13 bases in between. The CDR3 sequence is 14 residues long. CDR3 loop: CSVEDQDTGYEQYF. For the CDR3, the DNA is TGCAGCGTTGAAGATCAGGACACGGGTTACGAGCAGTACTTC.

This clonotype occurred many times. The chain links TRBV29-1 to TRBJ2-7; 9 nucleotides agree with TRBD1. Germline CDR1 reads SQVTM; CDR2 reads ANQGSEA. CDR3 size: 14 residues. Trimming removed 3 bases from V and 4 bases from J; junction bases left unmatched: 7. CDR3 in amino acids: CSVEGQGALYEQYF. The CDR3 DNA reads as TGCAGCGTTGAGGGACAGGGAGCCCTTTACGAGCAGTACTTC.

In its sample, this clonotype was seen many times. CDR3 amino acids: CASTQQGLSDTEAFF. The DNA for the CDR3 is TGTGCCAGCACGCAACAGGGGCTGTCGGACACTGAAGCTTTCTTT. The chain recombines TRBV7-9 with TRBJ1-1; 7 nucleotides align to TRBD1. The length of the CDR3 is 15 residues. The ends lost 7 bases at V and 3 bases at J; junction bases unmatched: 11. Germline assignment: CDR1 SEHNR and CDR2 FQNEAQ (reference sequence).

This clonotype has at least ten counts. CDR3 nucleotide sequence: TGCGCCAGCGGTTTCCGGGACACTAGCACAGATACGCAGTATTTT. Amino acids: CASGFRDTSTDTQYF. This rearrangement joins TRBV4-1 to TRBJ2-3; D might be TRBD1 (6 bases). The V and J ends lost 8 bases and 0 bases respectively, with 15 bases between them. The CDR3 is 15 residues long. From germline, CDR1 is MGHRA and CDR2 YSYEKL.

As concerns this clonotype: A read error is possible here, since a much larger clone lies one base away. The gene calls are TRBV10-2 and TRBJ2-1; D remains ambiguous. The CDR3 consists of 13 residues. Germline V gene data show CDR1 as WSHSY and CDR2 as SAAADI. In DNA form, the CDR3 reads TGCGCCAGCACTACACTTGGATCCAATGGGCAGTTCTTC. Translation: CASTTLGSNGQFF.

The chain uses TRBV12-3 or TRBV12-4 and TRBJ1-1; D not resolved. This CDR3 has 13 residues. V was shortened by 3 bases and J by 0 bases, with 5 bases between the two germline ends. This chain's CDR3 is CASSFALNTEAFF. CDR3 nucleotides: TGTGCCAGCAGTTTCGCATTGAACACTGAAGCTTTCTTT.

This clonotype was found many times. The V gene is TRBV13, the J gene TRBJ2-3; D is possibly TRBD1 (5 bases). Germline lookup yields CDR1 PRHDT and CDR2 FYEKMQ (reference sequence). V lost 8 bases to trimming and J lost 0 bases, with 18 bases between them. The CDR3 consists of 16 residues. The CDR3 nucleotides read TGTGCCAGCCTCTGGGGCGGCAGCTATAGCACAGATACGCAGTATTTT. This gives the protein CASLWGGSYSTDTQYF.

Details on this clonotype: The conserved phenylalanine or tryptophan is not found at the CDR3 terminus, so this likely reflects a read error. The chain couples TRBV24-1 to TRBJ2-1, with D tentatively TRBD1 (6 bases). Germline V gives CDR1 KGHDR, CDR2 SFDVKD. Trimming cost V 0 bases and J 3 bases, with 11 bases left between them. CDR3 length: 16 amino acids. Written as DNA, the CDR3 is TGTGCCACCAGTGATTTGGGACAGCTAAACTACAATGAGCAGTTCATC. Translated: CATSDLGQLNYNEQFI.

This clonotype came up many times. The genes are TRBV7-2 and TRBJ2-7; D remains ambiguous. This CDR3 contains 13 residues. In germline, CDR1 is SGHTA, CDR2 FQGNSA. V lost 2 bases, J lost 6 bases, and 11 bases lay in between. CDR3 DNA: TGTGCCAGCAGCTTATTGGTGGGCGGCGAGCAGTACTTC. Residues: CASSLLVGGEQYF.

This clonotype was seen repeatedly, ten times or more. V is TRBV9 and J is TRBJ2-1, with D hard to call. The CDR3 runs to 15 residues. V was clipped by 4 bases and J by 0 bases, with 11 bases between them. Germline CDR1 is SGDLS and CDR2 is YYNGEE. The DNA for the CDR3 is TGTGCCAGCAGCCTTTTACTTAGCTCCTACAATGAGCAGTTCTTC. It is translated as CASSLLLSSYNEQFF.

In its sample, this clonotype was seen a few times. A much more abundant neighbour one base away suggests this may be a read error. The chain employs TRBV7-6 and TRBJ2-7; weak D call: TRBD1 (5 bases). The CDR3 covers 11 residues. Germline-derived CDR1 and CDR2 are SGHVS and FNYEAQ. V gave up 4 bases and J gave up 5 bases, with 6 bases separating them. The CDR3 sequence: CASSSGNEQYF. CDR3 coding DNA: TGTGCCAGCAGCTCAGGGAACGAGCAGTACTTC.

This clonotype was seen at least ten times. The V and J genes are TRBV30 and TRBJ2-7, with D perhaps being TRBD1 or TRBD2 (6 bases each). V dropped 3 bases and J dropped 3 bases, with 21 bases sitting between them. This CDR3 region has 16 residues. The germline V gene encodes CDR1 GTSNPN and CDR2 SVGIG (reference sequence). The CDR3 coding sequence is TGTGCCTGGAGCCTCCCGGGGGCAGGGGCCCTCTACGAGCAGTACTTC. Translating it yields CAWSLPGAGALYEQYF.